This T cell receptor (beta chain) was sequenced during a study of control samples from healthy donors and cancer patients. Some clones are missing from TCRdb's copy, which holds only in-frame ones; the method was immunoSEQ multiplex PCR. Among some 130,000 clones listed, 91% were seen once. This CDR3 contains 15 residues. Trimming took 2 bases from V and 7 from J; bases not matched to a gene: 5. The germline V gene encodes CDR1 SGHTA and CDR2 FQGNSA. The receptor was derived from a man between 18 and 29 years old in good health. The chain has TRBV7-2 and TRBJ2-1, with 10 nucleotides matching TRBD2. The sequencing sample was made of blood. CDR3 sequence (DNA): TGTGCCAGCAGCTTAAACGCAGCGGGGGGGAATGAGCAGTTCTTC. Protein sequence: CASSLNAAGGNEQFF.